Listed below are T cell receptor beta chains from one sample, sequenced in a study of control samples from healthy donors and cancer patients. This table comes from immunoSEQ multiplex PCR, and its TCRdb copy is limited to in-frame clones, with some not included. Of about 160,000 clones listed, roughly 94% are singletons. Sequenced sample: PBMCs. The receptor set was obtained from a man aged 60 to 69 with colorectal cancer. The CDR3 runs from the conserved cysteine through the conserved F or W. Each record gives: V gene, clone size, J gene, D gene, CDR3 DNA, CDR3 protein. A D gene is named only where the DNA matches it firmly. A clone size is listed for some rows: how often the clone was seen (once, few, many), or a class if it is expanded.

V: TRBV20-1
size: .
J: TRBJ1-5
D: .
DNA: TGCAGTGCTAGTCGGGGGAGCAATCAGCCCCAGCATTTT
CDR3: CSASRGSNQPQHF

V: TRBV5-4
size: .
J: TRBJ1-6
D: .
DNA: TGTGCCAGCAGCAGGGACTATTCAGGCTCACCCCTCCACTTT
CDR3: CASSRDYSGSPLHF

V: TRBV18
size: .
J: TRBJ1-6
D: TRBD1
DNA: TGTGCCAGCTCTCTCGGGACAGATCAAAATTCACCCCTCCACTTT
CDR3: CASSLGTDQNSPLHF

V: TRBV23-1
size: .
J: TRBJ1-5
D: TRBD1
DNA: TGCGCCAGGGGACAGGAGGGCAATCAGCCCCAGCATTTT
CDR3: CARGQEGNQPQHF

V: TRBV30
size: .
J: TRBJ1-6
D: .
DNA: TGTGCCTGGAGTGTTTTCCAAGGAGGCCGTTTTAATTCACCCCTCCACTTT
CDR3: CAWSVFQGGRFNSPLHF

V: TRBV7-2
size: .
J: TRBJ2-4
D: .
DNA: TGTGCCAGCAGCTTACGCAACCAGGGCTCAGCCAAAAACATTCAGTACTTC
CDR3: CASSLRNQGSAKNIQYF

V: TRBV7-8
size: .
J: TRBJ1-2
D: .
DNA: TGTGCCAGCAGCTCGGACACAGCAAACTATGGCTACACCTTC
CDR3: CASSSDTANYGYTF

V: TRBV10-3
size: .
J: TRBJ1-5
D: .
DNA: TGTGCCATCAGTGAACGGTTCAATCAGCCCCAGCATTTT
CDR3: CAISERFNQPQHF

V: TRBV5-5
size: .
J: TRBJ1-1
D: .
DNA: TGTGCCAGCAGCTTGGGAGGAATTAGCACTGAAGCTTTCTTT
CDR3: CASSLGGISTEAFF

V: TRBV7-9
size: .
J: TRBJ2-1
D: .
DNA: TGTGCCAGCAGCTTAGCGCGAACCAATGAGCAGTTCTTC
CDR3: CASSLARTNEQFF

V: TRBV7-9
size: .
J: TRBJ2-7
D: TRBD1
DNA: TGTGCCAGCAGCCGAGGAGGACAGGGGAGCGACTACGAGCAGTACTTC
CDR3: CASSRGGQGSDYEQYF

V: TRBV19
size: .
J: TRBJ1-2
D: TRBD1
DNA: TGTGCCAGTAGTATTACCCGGGACAGCACAGGCTACACCTTC
CDR3: CASSITRDSTGYTF

V: TRBV7-2
size: .
J: TRBJ1-2
D: TRBD1
DNA: TGTGCCAGCAGCTTAAGGGGAACGCGGACAGGGGCTGGCTACACCTTC
CDR3: CASSLRGTRTGAGYTF

V: TRBV9
size: .
J: TRBJ1-5
D: .
DNA: TGTGCCAGCAGCGTAGGGACGGGTAATCAGCCCCAGCATTTT
CDR3: CASSVGTGNQPQHF

V: TRBV12-3/TRBV12-4
size: .
J: TRBJ1-2
D: TRBD1
DNA: TGTGCCAGCAGGAGGACAGGGGATGGCTACACCTTC
CDR3: CASRRTGDGYTF

V: TRBV7-6
size: .
J: TRBJ2-5
D: .
DNA: TGTGCCAGCAGCGGGGGAGTACTGGCGACGGGAGAGACCCAGTACTTC
CDR3: CASSGGVLATGETQYF

V: TRBV29-1
size: .
J: TRBJ2-1
D: .
DNA: TGCAGCGTTGCCGTAGTGATTGAGCAGTTCTTC
CDR3: CSVAVVIEQFF

V: TRBV4-1
size: .
J: TRBJ2-2
D: .
DNA: TGCGCCAGCAGCTTAGGGGTCGGGGAGCTGTTTTTT
CDR3: CASSLGVGELFF

V: TRBV6-1
size: .
J: TRBJ2-7
D: .
DNA: TGTGCCAGCAGTGAGGAAGGGGATCTCGACGAGCAGTACTTC
CDR3: CASSEEGDLDEQYF

V: TRBV5-1
size: .
J: TRBJ1-1
D: .
DNA: TGCGCCAGCAGCTTGGAGGGGTCTGAAGCTTTCTTT
CDR3: CASSLEGSEAFF

V: TRBV5-6
size: .
J: TRBJ1-6
D: TRBD1
DNA: TGTGCCAGCAGCTTGGCCGGGACAGGGGTTACTTCACCCCTCCACTTT
CDR3: CASSLAGTGVTSPLHF

V: TRBV5-3
size: .
J: TRBJ2-7
D: TRBD1
DNA: TGTGCCAGAAGCTCCGGACAGGTCTCCTACGAGCAGTACTTC
CDR3: CARSSGQVSYEQYF

V: TRBV2
size: .
J: TRBJ2-3
D: .
DNA: TGTGCCAGCAGTGACCGAGGGGGAGATACGCAGTATTTT
CDR3: CASSDRGGDTQYF

V: TRBV10-3
size: .
J: TRBJ1-3
D: TRBD1
DNA: TGTGCCATCAGTGGACAGGGACCTGGAAACACCATATATTTT
CDR3: CAISGQGPGNTIYF

V: TRBV3-1/TRBV3-2
size: .
J: TRBJ1-2
D: .
DNA: TGTGCCAGCAGCCAAGATAACTTGAGGTATGGCTACACCTTC
CDR3: CASSQDNLRYGYTF

V: TRBV18
size: .
J: TRBJ1-2
D: TRBD1
DNA: TGTGCCAGCTCAAAGGGACAGGGGGCGAAGAAGATTTCTGGCTACACCTTC
CDR3: CASSKGQGAKKISGYTF

V: TRBV4-1
size: .
J: TRBJ1-5
D: .
DNA: TGCGCCAGCAGCCAGATCTATTTGCCTCGCCAGCCCCAGCATTTT
CDR3: CASSQIYLPRQPQHF

V: TRBV12-3/TRBV12-4
size: .
J: TRBJ2-2
D: .
DNA: TGTGCCAGCAGTTTCATCGGGGAGCTGTTTTTT
CDR3: CASSFIGELFF

V: TRBV28
size: once
J: TRBJ1-2
D: .
DNA: TGTGCCAGCAGTCTGCAGTCTAACTATGGCTACACCTTC
CDR3: CASSLQSNYGYTF

V: TRBV10-2
size: .
J: TRBJ1-1
D: .
DNA: TGCGCCAGCCAGGGCAGAGGGGGGGACACTGAAGCTTTCTTT
CDR3: CASQGRGGDTEAFF

V: TRBV3-1/TRBV3-2
size: .
J: TRBJ2-2
D: .
DNA: TGTGCCAGCAGCCAAGTTATGGGTGACACCGGGGAGCTGTTTTTT
CDR3: CASSQVMGDTGELFF

V: TRBV12-3/TRBV12-4
size: .
J: TRBJ1-2
D: .
DNA: TGTGCCAGCAGTTTGCAGGAGTACTATGGCTACACCTTC
CDR3: CASSLQEYYGYTF

V: TRBV5-5
size: .
J: TRBJ2-1
D: TRBD1
DNA: TGTGCCAGCAGCTCGGCCGGGACAGCCTACAATGAGCAGTTCTTC
CDR3: CASSSAGTAYNEQFF

V: TRBV4-3
size: .
J: TRBJ1-3
D: TRBD1
DNA: TGCGCCAGCAGCCAAGATCGCATAGGGGGCAATGCTGGAAACACCATATATTTT
CDR3: CASSQDRIGGNAGNTIYF

V: TRBV18
size: .
J: TRBJ1-1
D: .
DNA: TGTGCCAGCTCACCGCCAGAGACGAACACTGAAGCTTTCTTT
CDR3: CASSPPETNTEAFF